The present T cell receptor (beta chain) was sequenced within a study of PD-L1 blockade in urothelial cancer. The overall study: Blood samples had a median of around 150,000 T cells.

The table came from immunoSEQ multiplex PCR; TCRdb's copy has only in-frame clones and leaves some out. The table includes about 45,000 clones, about 91% detected once. To note about this clone: The target antigen is unknown.

Study conclusions and caveats: Lower than median blood TCR clonality before treatment predicted better survival.

CDR1 and CDR2 from the germline V gene are LNHNV and YYDKDF (reference sequence). There are 14 residues in the CDR3. Trimming took 0 bases from V and 5 from J, leaving 8 bases between them. Sample: PBMCs, taken around atezolizumab (anti-PD-L1) treatment. J is TRBJ2-1 and V is TRBV15; D unresolved. The source is an elderly man with urothelial cancer. The CDR3 sequence: CATSRDQVNNEQFF. The CDR3 DNA sequence: TGTGCCACCAGCAGAGATCAGGTAAACAATGAGCAGTTCTTC.